This TCR beta chain was documented in a study of T cells in Graves' hyperthyroidism and ophthalmopathy. Many counts were recorded for this clonotype. Germline V CDR1 and CDR2: MNHNS, SASEGT. Trimming took 0 bases from V and 8 from J, leaving 14 bases between them. The CDR3 covers 15 residues. The TCR beta CDR3 regions underwent amplification using RNA transcripts as the source. First-round RT-PCR targeting the TCR CDR3 was performed with the HTBI primer set. TCRdb re-called the multiplex PCR reads through MiXCR, storing one row per CDR3 protein. The repertoire holds fewer than 450,000 distinct CDR3 sequences, with roughly 15% as singletons.

Sequencing was carried out using blood. J is TRBJ2-1 and V is TRBV6-1, with D tentatively TRBD2 (6 bases). This TCR derives from a woman aged 30 to 39 with Graves' hyperthyroidism that later progressed to Graves' ophthalmopathy. The CDR3 protein is CASSEALGGGDEQFF. In DNA, the CDR3 is TGTGCCAGCAGTGAAGCGCTCGGGGGTGGGGATGAGCAGTTCTTC.